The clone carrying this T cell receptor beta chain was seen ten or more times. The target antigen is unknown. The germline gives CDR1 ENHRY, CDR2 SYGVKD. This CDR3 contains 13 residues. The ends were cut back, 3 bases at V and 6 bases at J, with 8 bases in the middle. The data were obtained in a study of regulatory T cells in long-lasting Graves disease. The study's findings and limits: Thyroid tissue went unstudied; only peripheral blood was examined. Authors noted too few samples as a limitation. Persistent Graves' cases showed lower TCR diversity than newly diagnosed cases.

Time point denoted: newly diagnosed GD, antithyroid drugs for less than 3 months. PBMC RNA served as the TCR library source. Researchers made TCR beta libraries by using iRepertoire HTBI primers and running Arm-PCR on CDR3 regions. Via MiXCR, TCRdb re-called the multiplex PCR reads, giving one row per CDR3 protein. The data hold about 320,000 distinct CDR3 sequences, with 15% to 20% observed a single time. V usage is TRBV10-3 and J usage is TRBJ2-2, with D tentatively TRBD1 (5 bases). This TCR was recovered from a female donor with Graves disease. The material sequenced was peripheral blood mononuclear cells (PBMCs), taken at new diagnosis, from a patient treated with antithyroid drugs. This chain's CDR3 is CAISDREAGELFF. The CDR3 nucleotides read TGTGCCATCAGTGACAGGGAAGCCGGGGAGCTGTTTTTT.